Sequencing of this TCR beta chain was carried out in a study of post-analysis software for immune sequencing data (dated by TCRdb to the mid-2010s). Background on the whole study: The recorded disease courses included relapsing-remitting, secondary progressive and progressive-relapsing multiple sclerosis, and some patients had no subtype annotation. A subset of samples was prepared in parallel using single-end sample barcoding, then pooled and co-amplified after Illumina adapter ligation. The patient repertoires were set against 10 or so previously published healthy control repertoires from donors whose ages ranged from roughly 6 to 27 years. What the work shows at the level of the full study, not this receptor alone: Direct clustering with F measure showed strong co-clustering of samples prepared in the same batch, prompting a batch-effect correction. Compared with controls, multiple sclerosis patients had significantly lower normalized Chao1 diversity, a finding suggesting substantial peripheral T-cell clonal expansion. Significantly higher frequencies in patients than in controls were found for roughly 5 TRBV segments, including TRBV5-6, TRBV5-1 and TRBV20-1. The control group was slightly older than the multiple sclerosis patient group.

To demonstrate the VDJtools post-analysis software, TCR beta repertoires were profiled from the peripheral blood of about 14 young patients with multiple sclerosis. The patients with multiple sclerosis were children and adolescents between roughly 6 and 16 years of age. Worth noting for this clonotype: Its specific antigen is unknown. Per-base qualities were not stored, and no clone one base away is much larger.

The library was built by means of PCR. Sequencing instrument: Illumina HiSeq 2500. Unique molecular identifiers were incorporated into TCR beta cDNA libraries to reduce PCR and sequencing biases. Approximately 500,000 cDNA molecules were obtained per 1 to 10 million input T cells, so each molecule approximated one T cell. The patient libraries were prepared and sequenced with the same protocol used for the earlier healthy control dataset. Within a given batch, samples were prepared together, multiplexed and sequenced on the same HiSeq lane. Concerning the study's data processing: MIGEC handled the raw barcoded reads, throwing out single-read molecular identifier groups before consensus assembly and CDR3 extraction. VDJtools was used for post-analysis of the clonotype tables, and diversity was normalized by down-sampling every dataset to the size of the smallest sample. Repertoire overlap clustering matched CDR3 amino acid but not nucleotide sequences to correct batch-related cross-sample contamination. TCRdb reran the public reads through fastp at Q25 and MiXCR, keeping productive beta chains. Every CDR3 protein is listed once, alongside the most common genes and DNA of its rows. These V and J calls are TCRdb output, not the study's own analysis. In this sample the table shows approximately 660,000 distinct CDR3 sequences, approximately 59% of which occur a single time. The ten largest clones capture around 11% of the sample.

Germline trimming amounts to 4 bases on V and 10 bases on J, with 11 as the count of junction bases outside the gene matches. Its CDR3 holds 15 amino acids, cysteine through phenylalanine. Only CDR3 DNA is held: 45 bases, read in frame from base 1. CDR1 and CDR2 are drawn from the germline V gene: ENHRY, SYGVKD. This TCR derives from a girl between 2 and 10 years old with multiple sclerosis. The chain uses TRBV10-3 and TRBJ2-3, with 10 middle bases fitting TRBD1. What was sequenced was blood. At the DNA level, the sequence is TGTGCCATCAGTGGCCCCGGGACAGGGGAGAACTCGCAGTATTTT. Translated, this gives CAISGPGTGENSQYF.